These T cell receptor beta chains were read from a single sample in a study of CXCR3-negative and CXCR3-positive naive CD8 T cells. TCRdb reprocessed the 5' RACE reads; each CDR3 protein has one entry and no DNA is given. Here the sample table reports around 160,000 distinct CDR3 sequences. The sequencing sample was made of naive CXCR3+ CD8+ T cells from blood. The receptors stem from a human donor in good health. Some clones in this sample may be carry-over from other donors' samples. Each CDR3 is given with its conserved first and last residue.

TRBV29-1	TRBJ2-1	CSVESYLAGGVSSYNEQFF
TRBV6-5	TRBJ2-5	CASTGQGLGETQYF
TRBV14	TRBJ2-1	CASSQDIQGHEQFF
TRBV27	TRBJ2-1	CASSLSRRGDYNEQFF
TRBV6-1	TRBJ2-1	CASRETSGVNYNEQFF
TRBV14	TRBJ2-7	CASSPQSRGTYEQYF
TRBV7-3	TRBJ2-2	CASSLDARTGELFF
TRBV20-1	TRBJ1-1	CSARTPQVGNTEAFF
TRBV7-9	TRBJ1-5	CASSLEGDSNQPQHF
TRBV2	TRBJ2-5	CAGQNLLNQETQYF
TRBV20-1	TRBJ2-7	CSASWAGGPVSYEQYF
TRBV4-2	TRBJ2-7	CASSQGVQSEAYYEQYF
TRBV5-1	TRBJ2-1	CASSLTQLEQFF
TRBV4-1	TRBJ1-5	CASSQAIDNQPQHF
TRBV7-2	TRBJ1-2	CASSLERAVGYTF
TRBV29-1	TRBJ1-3	CSARGGAENTIYF
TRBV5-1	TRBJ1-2	CASSLEAVGNGYTF
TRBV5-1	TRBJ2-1	CASSWTSGRNSEQFF
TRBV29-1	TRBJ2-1	CSVEARGPTFYNEQFF
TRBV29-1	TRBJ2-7	CSVEKRRGYEQYF
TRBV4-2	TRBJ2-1	CASSQETLAGNSYNEQFF
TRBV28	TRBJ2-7	CASSLVGTWDYEQYF
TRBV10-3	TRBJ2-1	CAIRDPPGLASEQFF
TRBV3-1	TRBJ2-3	CASSHLAGGVTDTQYF
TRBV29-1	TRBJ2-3	CSVEQLIGSGGVTDTQYF
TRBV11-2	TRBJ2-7	CASSFGRSTPGGSEQYF
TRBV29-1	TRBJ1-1	CSVGPSQEVRTEAFF
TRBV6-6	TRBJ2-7	CASSYGGTGGPYEQYF
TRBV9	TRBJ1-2	CASSADRVYGYTF
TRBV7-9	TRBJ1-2	CASSQAIGGYTF
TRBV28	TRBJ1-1	CASSSLVDTHF
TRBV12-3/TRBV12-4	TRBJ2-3	CASTMTGGTDTQYF
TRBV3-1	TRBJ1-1	CASSQEGSVNTEAFF
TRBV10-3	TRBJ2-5	CAIRTTLEGDLQETQYF
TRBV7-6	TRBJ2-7	CASSLGQGPHYEQYF
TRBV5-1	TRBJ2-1	CASSPRTGYEQFF
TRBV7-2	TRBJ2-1	CAGSPTLGGLNEQFF